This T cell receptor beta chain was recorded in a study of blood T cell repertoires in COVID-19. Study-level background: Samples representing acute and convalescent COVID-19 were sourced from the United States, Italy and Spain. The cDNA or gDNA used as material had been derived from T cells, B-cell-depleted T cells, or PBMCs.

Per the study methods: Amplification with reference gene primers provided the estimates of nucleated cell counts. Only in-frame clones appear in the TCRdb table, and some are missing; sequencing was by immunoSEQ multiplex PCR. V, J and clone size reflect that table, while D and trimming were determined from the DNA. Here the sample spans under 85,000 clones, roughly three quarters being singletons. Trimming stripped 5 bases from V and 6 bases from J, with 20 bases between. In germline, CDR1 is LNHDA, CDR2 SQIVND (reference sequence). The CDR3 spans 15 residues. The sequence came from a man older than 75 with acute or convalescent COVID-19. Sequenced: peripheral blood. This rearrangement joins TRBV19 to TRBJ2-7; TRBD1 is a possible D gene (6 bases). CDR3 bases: TGTGCCAGTAGTCCAGGGGCGGCCCGCCCGTCCGAGCAGTACTTC. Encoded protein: CASSPGAARPSEQYF.